The rows below give T cell receptor beta chains drawn from one sample of a study of blood T cell repertoires in COVID-19. The repertoire was sequenced with immunoSEQ multiplex PCR; TCRdb's copy has only in-frame clones and lacks some. The sample lists about 200,000 clones; more than 70% were seen once. The sequencing sample was made of PBMCs or T cells enriched from blood (not recorded which). Receptors originate from a woman aged 40 to 55 with acute COVID-19. Both conserved end residues are part of each CDR3. The D gene is left open where the match is weak. The listing skips clone size in some rows; elsewhere it reads once, few, many or a size class.

d_gene: NA; v_gene: TRBV19; abundance: NA; j_gene: TRBJ2-7; CDR3nt: TGTGCCAGTAGTATTATCCACAGCTCCTACGAGCAGTACTTC; CDR3aa: CASSIIHSSYEQYF
d_gene: TRBD1; v_gene: TRBV28; abundance: NA; j_gene: TRBJ1-5; CDR3nt: TGTGCCAGCAGTTTAATAGTGTTTGTAGGACAGGGATACTATAGCAATCAGCCCCAGCATTTT; CDR3aa: CASSLIVFVGQGYYSNQPQHF
d_gene: NA; v_gene: TRBV19; abundance: NA; j_gene: TRBJ1-1; CDR3nt: TGTGCCAGTAGTATTAGTACAGTCTCGTTGAACACTGAAGCTTTCTTT; CDR3aa: CASSISTVSLNTEAFF
d_gene: TRBD2; v_gene: TRBV19; abundance: NA; j_gene: TRBJ2-1; CDR3nt: TGTGCCAGTAGTCAGCTAGCGGAGGCCTACAATGAGCAGTTCTTC; CDR3aa: CASSQLAEAYNEQFF
d_gene: NA; v_gene: TRBV27; abundance: once; j_gene: TRBJ1-1; CDR3nt: TGTGCCAGCAGTTTATCCACAGTGCACACTTCCTCCCGGAAGCCTCGGTACGCTTTCTTT; CDR3aa: CASSLSTVHTSSRKPRYAFF
d_gene: TRBD1; v_gene: TRBV5-4; abundance: NA; j_gene: TRBJ1-1; CDR3nt: TGTGCCAGCAGCTGGGGACAGGGTGGTATAGGGACTGAAGCTTTCTTT; CDR3aa: CASSWGQGGIGTEAFF
d_gene: TRBD2; v_gene: TRBV28; abundance: NA; j_gene: TRBJ2-1; CDR3nt: TGTGCCAGCAGTCCGGGAGGACAGCAGTTCTTC; CDR3aa: CASSPGGQQFF
d_gene: TRBD1; v_gene: TRBV6-6; abundance: NA; j_gene: TRBJ1-2; CDR3nt: TGTGCCAGCAGCGGACAGGGGACCTATGGCTACACCTTC; CDR3aa: CASSGQGTYGYTF
d_gene: NA; v_gene: TRBV10-2; abundance: NA; j_gene: TRBJ2-2; CDR3nt: TGCGCCAGCCAGAAACAGACGAACACCGGGGAGCTGTTTTTT; CDR3aa: CASQKQTNTGELFF
d_gene: NA; v_gene: TRBV28; abundance: NA; j_gene: TRBJ1-6; CDR3nt: TGTGCCTCTCAAAGGACAGTAAGTGCTTCACCCCTCCACTTT; CDR3aa: CASQRTVSASPLHF
d_gene: NA; v_gene: TRBV7-9; abundance: NA; j_gene: TRBJ1-5; CDR3nt: TGTGCCAGCAGCTTAGAACACCAGCCCCAGCATTTT; CDR3aa: CASSLEHQPQHF
d_gene: TRBD1; v_gene: TRBV5-1; abundance: NA; j_gene: TRBJ2-5; CDR3nt: TGCGCCAGCAGCCCCAGGACAGGGGGTTTATCGTGGGAGACCCAGTACTTC; CDR3aa: CASSPRTGGLSWETQYF
d_gene: TRBD2; v_gene: TRBV6-5; abundance: NA; j_gene: TRBJ2-7; CDR3nt: TGTGCCAGCACGGCGGGAGTGGGGGGCTACGAGCAGTACTTC; CDR3aa: CASTAGVGGYEQYF
d_gene: TRBD1; v_gene: TRBV12-5; abundance: few; j_gene: TRBJ1-2; CDR3nt: TGTGCTAGTGGTTTGCCCCTCCGGGACAGGGAAGGGAACTATGGCTACACCTTC; CDR3aa: CASGLPLRDREGNYGYTF
d_gene: TRBD1; v_gene: TRBV28; abundance: few; j_gene: TRBJ1-2; CDR3nt: TGTGCCAGCAGCTTCATCAACGGACAGGGACGTTCGGGCTACACCTTC; CDR3aa: CASSFINGQGRSGYTF
d_gene: NA; v_gene: TRBV6-1; abundance: NA; j_gene: TRBJ1-6; CDR3nt: TGTGCCAGCAGTGCCGTCGGACTAGATACTTATAATTCACCCCTCCACTTT; CDR3aa: CASSAVGLDTYNSPLHF
d_gene: TRBD1; v_gene: TRBV18; abundance: few; j_gene: TRBJ2-7; CDR3nt: TGTGCCAGCACCTACAGGGGACAATCCTACGAGCAGTACTTC; CDR3aa: CASTYRGQSYEQYF
d_gene: NA; v_gene: TRBV28; abundance: NA; j_gene: TRBJ1-5; CDR3nt: TGTGCCAGCAGTTTCCAGGTTAGCAATCAGCCCCAGCATTTT; CDR3aa: CASSFQVSNQPQHF
d_gene: NA; v_gene: TRBV28; abundance: NA; j_gene: TRBJ2-1; CDR3nt: TGTGCCAGCAGTCCAACCTACAATGAGCAGTTCTTC; CDR3aa: CASSPTYNEQFF
d_gene: NA; v_gene: TRBV7-2; abundance: NA; j_gene: TRBJ2-7; CDR3nt: TGTGCCAGCAGCTTACAGGGTGAGTTCTACGAGCAGTACTTC; CDR3aa: CASSLQGEFYEQYF
d_gene: TRBD1; v_gene: TRBV28; abundance: NA; j_gene: TRBJ1-1; CDR3nt: TGTGCCAGCAGTTATTACAGGGGTTTGACTGAAGCTTTCTTT; CDR3aa: CASSYYRGLTEAFF
d_gene: TRBD1; v_gene: TRBV27; abundance: NA; j_gene: TRBJ1-2; CDR3nt: TGTGCCAGCAGTTTCGGACAGGGAGCCGGCTACACCTTC; CDR3aa: CASSFGQGAGYTF
d_gene: TRBD1; v_gene: TRBV5-4; abundance: NA; j_gene: TRBJ1-4; CDR3nt: TGTGCCAGCAGCTCCGGGACAGGGGGTCCTCGTGAAAAACTGTTTTTT; CDR3aa: CASSSGTGGPREKLFF
d_gene: TRBD2; v_gene: TRBV19; abundance: few; j_gene: TRBJ2-1; CDR3nt: TGTGCCAGTAGTATAGGCCGGACTAGTGTCGATGAGCAGTTCTTC; CDR3aa: CASSIGRTSVDEQFF
d_gene: TRBD1; v_gene: TRBV24-1; abundance: NA; j_gene: TRBJ1-1; CDR3nt: TGTGCCACCAGTGATTTGTTCGGCCGTGACAGGGGGAACACTGAAGCTTTCTTT; CDR3aa: CATSDLFGRDRGNTEAFF
d_gene: TRBD1; v_gene: TRBV27; abundance: once; j_gene: TRBJ2-7; CDR3nt: TGTGCCAGCAGTGGGTGGACAGGATCCTACGAGCAGTACTTC; CDR3aa: CASSGWTGSYEQYF
d_gene: NA; v_gene: TRBV10-1; abundance: NA; j_gene: TRBJ1-4; CDR3nt: TGCGCCAGCAGTGGGGAGCGTGGGGAAAAACTGTTTTTT; CDR3aa: CASSGERGEKLFF
d_gene: TRBD2; v_gene: TRBV29-1; abundance: NA; j_gene: TRBJ2-1; CDR3nt: TGCAGCGTTGAAGAATCAGGGACTAGCGGGAATGAGCAGTTCTTC; CDR3aa: CSVEESGTSGNEQFF
d_gene: TRBD1; v_gene: TRBV19; abundance: NA; j_gene: TRBJ2-1; CDR3nt: TGTGCCACCACTCGACAGGGAATCGGGGAGCAGTTCTTC; CDR3aa: CATTRQGIGEQFF
d_gene: TRBD1; v_gene: TRBV11-2; abundance: NA; j_gene: TRBJ1-2; CDR3nt: TGTGCCAGCAGCTTTTCCCCAAGACAGGGGTCTTCTGGCTACACCTTC; CDR3aa: CASSFSPRQGSSGYTF
d_gene: TRBD1; v_gene: TRBV6-6; abundance: NA; j_gene: TRBJ2-2; CDR3nt: TGTGCCAGCAGTAGGACAGGGGTGGACACCGGGGAGCTGTTTTTT; CDR3aa: CASSRTGVDTGELFF
d_gene: NA; v_gene: TRBV7-2; abundance: NA; j_gene: TRBJ1-2; CDR3nt: TGTGCCAGCAGCTTAAACAGGGCTAACTATGGCTACACCTTC; CDR3aa: CASSLNRANYGYTF
d_gene: NA; v_gene: TRBV2; abundance: once; j_gene: TRBJ1-4; CDR3nt: TGTGCCAGCAGTGAAGCGCCTCAGGGTTACGAAAAACTGTTTTTT; CDR3aa: CASSEAPQGYEKLFF
d_gene: NA; v_gene: TRBV2; abundance: NA; j_gene: TRBJ2-4; CDR3nt: TGTGCCAGCACCGACAGTAAAAACATTCAGTACTTC; CDR3aa: CASTDSKNIQYF
d_gene: TRBD1; v_gene: TRBV14; abundance: NA; j_gene: TRBJ1-2; CDR3nt: TGTGCCAGCAGCCAAGGGAACAGGGGCTTGAAGGGCTACACCTTC; CDR3aa: CASSQGNRGLKGYTF
d_gene: NA; v_gene: TRBV24-1; abundance: NA; j_gene: TRBJ2-5; CDR3nt: TGTGCCACCAGTGATTTTCGAGGAGGGCCCAACCGAGAGACCCAGTACTTC; CDR3aa: CATSDFRGGPNRETQYF
d_gene: NA; v_gene: TRBV19; abundance: NA; j_gene: TRBJ1-2; CDR3nt: TGTGCCAGTAGTATCACAGGGCTCTATGGCTACACCTTC; CDR3aa: CASSITGLYGYTF
d_gene: TRBD2; v_gene: TRBV28; abundance: once; j_gene: TRBJ2-3; CDR3nt: TGTGCCAGCAGTTTCCGGGGGGAGTTTGGCACAGATACGCAGTATTTT; CDR3aa: CASSFRGEFGTDTQYF
d_gene: TRBD2; v_gene: TRBV7-8; abundance: NA; j_gene: TRBJ2-7; CDR3nt: TGTGCCAGCAGCTTAGACGGTGTTAGCGGGAGAGAGGACGAGCAGTACTTC; CDR3aa: CASSLDGVSGREDEQYF
d_gene: TRBD1; v_gene: TRBV28; abundance: NA; j_gene: TRBJ2-5; CDR3nt: TGTGCCAGCAGTTTGCCGACAGGGGGCCGTGAGACCCAGTACTTC; CDR3aa: CASSLPTGGRETQYF
d_gene: NA; v_gene: TRBV2; abundance: NA; j_gene: TRBJ2-1; CDR3nt: TGTGCCAGCAACCGGGGTAACTCCTACAATGAGCAGTTCTTC; CDR3aa: CASNRGNSYNEQFF
d_gene: TRBD1; v_gene: TRBV10-3; abundance: NA; j_gene: TRBJ2-3; CDR3nt: TGTGCCATCAGTGAGTCGTGGACAGGGGGGACAGATACGCAGTATTTT; CDR3aa: CAISESWTGGTDTQYF
d_gene: TRBD1; v_gene: TRBV28; abundance: few; j_gene: TRBJ1-2; CDR3nt: TGTGCCAGCAGTTTAATCTCAACTGGGACAGCGATCTATGGCTACACCTTC; CDR3aa: CASSLISTGTAIYGYTF
d_gene: NA; v_gene: TRBV10-3; abundance: NA; j_gene: TRBJ1-3; CDR3nt: TGTGCCATCAGTGAGCCGACGGGCTCTGGAAACACCATATATTTT; CDR3aa: CAISEPTGSGNTIYF
d_gene: NA; v_gene: TRBV29-1; abundance: NA; j_gene: TRBJ1-6; CDR3nt: TGCAGCGCCGCGCAAGGACAGAGAAATTCACCCCTCCACTTT; CDR3aa: CSAAQGQRNSPLHF
d_gene: NA; v_gene: TRBV18; abundance: NA; j_gene: TRBJ1-4; CDR3nt: TGTGCCAGCTCACCACAAAACCAGGATGGCGAAAAACTGTTTTTT; CDR3aa: CASSPQNQDGEKLFF
d_gene: TRBD2; v_gene: TRBV27; abundance: NA; j_gene: TRBJ2-7; CDR3nt: TGTGCCAGCAGTTCCGGGGGGTCTTCCTACGAGCAGTACTTC; CDR3aa: CASSSGGSSYEQYF
d_gene: TRBD1; v_gene: TRBV12-5; abundance: NA; j_gene: TRBJ2-2; CDR3nt: TGTGCTAGTGGTTTAGGACAGGGCTTCAGCGGGGAGCTGTTTTTT; CDR3aa: CASGLGQGFSGELFF
d_gene: NA; v_gene: TRBV9; abundance: NA; j_gene: TRBJ1-2; CDR3nt: TGTGCCAGCAGCAGACAGACAGGACCAAGTCGCACCTTC; CDR3aa: CASSRQTGPSRTF
d_gene: NA; v_gene: TRBV24-1; abundance: once; j_gene: TRBJ1-4; CDR3nt: TGTGCCACCAGTGATTTGGGGTCGGGGGAACTGTTTTTT; CDR3aa: CATSDLGSGELFF
d_gene: NA; v_gene: TRBV9; abundance: NA; j_gene: TRBJ1-4; CDR3nt: TGTGCCAGCAGCGTAGCTTTGCGGGAAACGGATGAAAAACTGTTTTTT; CDR3aa: CASSVALRETDEKLFF
d_gene: NA; v_gene: TRBV7-3; abundance: NA; j_gene: TRBJ2-3; CDR3nt: TGTGCCAGCAGCTCATCCTGGCAGAGCACAGATACGCAGTATTTT; CDR3aa: CASSSSWQSTDTQYF
d_gene: TRBD2; v_gene: TRBV10-3; abundance: NA; j_gene: TRBJ2-7; CDR3nt: TGTGCCATCGGAACTAGCGGGAGTGCCTCCTACGAGCAGTACTTC; CDR3aa: CAIGTSGSASYEQYF
d_gene: NA; v_gene: TRBV5-1; abundance: NA; j_gene: TRBJ1-2; CDR3nt: TGCGCCGTCAAGTCGGACTACTATGGCTACACCTTC; CDR3aa: CAVKSDYYGYTF
d_gene: NA; v_gene: TRBV28; abundance: NA; j_gene: TRBJ1-6; CDR3nt: TGTGCCAGCAGTTTCGGACAGAGCCTTAATTCACCCCTCCACTTT; CDR3aa: CASSFGQSLNSPLHF
d_gene: NA; v_gene: TRBV21-1; abundance: many; j_gene: TRBJ1-2; CDR3nt: TGTGCCAGCAGCCGACGACAGGGGGCTTGTTATGGCTACACCTTC; CDR3aa: CASSRRQGACYGYTF
d_gene: NA; v_gene: TRBV2; abundance: NA; j_gene: TRBJ1-3; CDR3nt: TGTGCCAGCAGTTCAGGGTTACAAGCTAGATATTTT; CDR3aa: CASSSGLQARYF
d_gene: NA; v_gene: TRBV28; abundance: NA; j_gene: TRBJ1-2; CDR3nt: TGTGCCAGCAGTTCACCCCGCAGGGCTAACTATGGCTACACCTTC; CDR3aa: CASSSPRRANYGYTF
d_gene: TRBD2; v_gene: TRBV4-3; abundance: once; j_gene: TRBJ2-1; CDR3nt: TGCGCCAGCAGCCAAGTGGCGGGAGCCGTTCGCGAGCAGTTCTTC; CDR3aa: CASSQVAGAVREQFF